A selection of T cell receptor beta chains follows, all from one sample in a study of early T cells in non-severe SARS-CoV-2 infection. TCRdb ran MiXCR on the 5' RACE reads and lists one entry per CDR3 protein. The sample contains approximately 40,000 distinct CDR3 sequences, approximately 6.5% of which appear only once. Sequencing was performed on whole blood, taken at baseline. These TCRs come from an adult who was a healthcare worker with PCR-confirmed SARS-CoV-2 infection or an uninfected control (not recorded which). Both conserved end residues are part of each CDR3. A D gene is named only where the DNA matches it firmly. Clone size is given for some rows only: seen once, a few or many times, or a class if the clone is expanded.

J: TRBJ1-2
V: TRBV12-5
D: NA
size: many
DNA: TGTGCTAGTGGTTTGGGGTTTGGGATCTCTGAGGGCTACACCTTC
CDR3: CASGLGFGISEGYTF

J: TRBJ2-3
V: TRBV5-6
D: TRBD2
size: many
DNA: TGTGCCAGCAGCTTGACTAGCGGGGGCACAGATACGCAGTATTTT
CDR3: CASSLTSGGTDTQYF

J: TRBJ1-3
V: TRBV4-3
D: TRBD1
size: few
DNA: TGCGCCAGCAGCCGATCTTCCGGGGACAGTCCTGGAAACACCATATATTTT
CDR3: CASSRSSGDSPGNTIYF

J: TRBJ2-3
V: TRBV20-1
D: NA
size: NA
DNA: TGCAGTGCTAGAACCCCGGGCGCCGGGGGAGATACGCAGTATTTT
CDR3: CSARTPGAGGDTQYF

J: TRBJ2-5
V: TRBV7-9
D: TRBD1
size: NA
DNA: TGTGCCAGCAGCTTGGGGACAGGCCCAGAGACCCAGTACTTC
CDR3: CASSLGTGPETQYF

J: TRBJ2-3
V: TRBV20-1
D: NA
size: many
DNA: TGCAGTGCTCTCCAGGTCGGGGACACAGATACGCAGTATTTT
CDR3: CSALQVGDTDTQYF

J: TRBJ1-1
V: TRBV7-9
D: NA
size: many
DNA: TGTGCCAGCAGCTCCTGGACACCGTCCGACACTGAAGCTTTCTTT
CDR3: CASSSWTPSDTEAFF

J: TRBJ2-3
V: TRBV7-8
D: NA
size: few
DNA: TGTGCCAGCAGCCCCTTCACAGATACGCAGTATTTT
CDR3: CASSPFTDTQYF

J: TRBJ1-1
V: TRBV2
D: TRBD1
size: many
DNA: TGTGCCAGCACCGACAGGGCACCCACTGAAGCTTTCTTT
CDR3: CASTDRAPTEAFF

J: TRBJ1-4
V: TRBV4-3
D: NA
size: many
DNA: TGCGCCAGCAGCCAACCGGACGGTGAAAAACTGTTTTTT
CDR3: CASSQPDGEKLFF

J: TRBJ2-1
V: TRBV30
D: TRBD1
size: NA
DNA: TGTGCCTGGTCAGGGGGCAGTGAGCAGTTCTTC
CDR3: CAWSGGSEQFF

J: TRBJ2-5
V: TRBV5-1
D: TRBD1
size: many
DNA: TGCGCCAGCAGCCTCCAGAGACAGGGTGGGAGACAAGAGACCCAGTACTTC
CDR3: CASSLQRQGGRQETQYF

J: TRBJ1-2
V: TRBV7-2
D: NA
size: few
DNA: TGTGCCAGCAGCTTAGTTCCCAAAGGGCCGGCCCTCTATGGCTACACCTTC
CDR3: CASSLVPKGPALYGYTF

J: TRBJ2-3
V: TRBV7-9
D: TRBD1
size: few
DNA: TGTGCCAGCAGCTCCCGGGACAGGGCGGCAGATACGCAGTATTTT
CDR3: CASSSRDRAADTQYF

J: TRBJ2-3
V: TRBV7-2
D: NA
size: many
DNA: TGTGCCAGCAGCCCCTCTAGCGGCACAGATACGCAGTATTTT
CDR3: CASSPSSGTDTQYF

J: TRBJ1-2
V: TRBV20-1
D: TRBD1
size: many
DNA: TGCAGTGCTAGAACAGGGGCGCGAGACTATGGCTACACCTTC
CDR3: CSARTGARDYGYTF

J: TRBJ1-6
V: TRBV11-2
D: NA
size: many
DNA: TGTGCCAGCAGCTTAGAGCCGGGACCAAATTCACCCCTCCACTTT
CDR3: CASSLEPGPNSPLHF

J: TRBJ2-7
V: TRBV18
D: NA
size: many
DNA: TGTGCCAGCTCACCACCGGGGGGCGCGTCCTACGAGCAGTACTTC
CDR3: CASSPPGGASYEQYF

J: TRBJ1-3
V: TRBV7-9
D: TRBD1
size: few
DNA: TGTGCCAGCAGCACGACAGGGACTGGAAACACCATATATTTT
CDR3: CASSTTGTGNTIYF

J: TRBJ1-2
V: TRBV12-3/TRBV12-4
D: NA
size: large
DNA: TGTGCCAGCAGTTTAAGACAGGCGGAAGTAGCTAACTATGGCTACACCTTC
CDR3: CASSLRQAEVANYGYTF

J: TRBJ1-1
V: TRBV24-1
D: TRBD1
size: few
DNA: TGTGCCACCAGTGATTTCCAGGGGGCCGAAGCTTTCTTT
CDR3: CATSDFQGAEAFF

J: TRBJ2-7
V: TRBV6-1
D: NA
size: many
DNA: TGTGCCAGCAGCGAACAGGGGAGGGAGCAGTACTTC
CDR3: CASSEQGREQYF

J: TRBJ1-1
V: TRBV11-2
D: NA
size: few
DNA: TGTGCCAGCACCCCCAGTAGAGGGGCCGGGATGAACACTGAAGCTTTCTTT
CDR3: CASTPSRGAGMNTEAFF

J: TRBJ2-3
V: TRBV5-1
D: NA
size: NA
DNA: TGCGCCAGCAGCTCCGGCGGGTGGGAACGCACAGATACGCAGTATTTT
CDR3: CASSSGGWERTDTQYF

J: TRBJ2-3
V: TRBV7-3
D: TRBD2
size: few
DNA: TGTGCCAGCAGCTTGGCCAGCGGGGGCACAGATACGCAGTATTTT
CDR3: CASSLASGGTDTQYF

J: TRBJ2-1
V: TRBV6-1
D: NA
size: few
DNA: TGTGCCAGCACACTAAGGGGGGACAATGAGCAGTTCTTC
CDR3: CASTLRGDNEQFF

J: TRBJ1-2
V: TRBV6-1
D: NA
size: many
DNA: TGTGCCAGCAGATCGGGGAGTACCCTCCCGGGCTATGGCTACACCTTC
CDR3: CASRSGSTLPGYGYTF

J: TRBJ2-7
V: TRBV6-5
D: TRBD1
size: NA
DNA: TGTGCCAGCAGTTACTCGACAGGGCCCTACGAGCAGTACTTC
CDR3: CASSYSTGPYEQYF

J: TRBJ2-1
V: TRBV15
D: TRBD2
size: few
DNA: TGTGCCACCAGCCCGGGAGGGCCATACAATGAGCAGTTCTTC
CDR3: CATSPGGPYNEQFF

J: TRBJ1-2
V: TRBV12-3/TRBV12-4
D: TRBD1
size: many
DNA: TGTGCCAGCAGGACAGGGGCTGGCTATGGCTACACCTTC
CDR3: CASRTGAGYGYTF

J: TRBJ2-7
V: TRBV5-1
D: TRBD1
size: few
DNA: TGCGCCAGCAGCGAACAGGGGATTTCCTACGAGCAGTACTTC
CDR3: CASSEQGISYEQYF

J: TRBJ1-4
V: TRBV18
D: NA
size: few
DNA: TGTGCCAGCTCACCGGGGGGGAATGAAAAACTGTTTTTT
CDR3: CASSPGGNEKLFF

J: TRBJ2-7
V: TRBV3-1
D: NA
size: NA
DNA: TGTGCCAGCAGCCAAGAGGGGACATTCACCGAGCAGTACTTC
CDR3: CASSQEGTFTEQYF

J: TRBJ1-5
V: TRBV7-2
D: NA
size: many
DNA: TGTGCCAGCAGCCCTACGGGAGGTGGGCAGCCCCAGCATTTT
CDR3: CASSPTGGGQPQHF

J: TRBJ2-1
V: TRBV6-5
D: TRBD2
size: NA
DNA: TGTGCCAGCAGCCCTAGGACTAGCGGGGGTGATGAGCAGTTCTTC
CDR3: CASSPRTSGGDEQFF

J: TRBJ2-7
V: TRBV10-3
D: NA
size: few
DNA: TGTGCCATCAGTGAACAGGTTTCCTACGAGCAGTACTTC
CDR3: CAISEQVSYEQYF

J: TRBJ2-5
V: TRBV24-1
D: TRBD1
size: NA
DNA: TGTGTCACCGCGGACAGGGGGTTAGAGACCCAGTACTTC
CDR3: CVTADRGLETQYF

J: TRBJ2-2
V: TRBV29-1
D: NA
size: many
DNA: TGCAGCGTCTCGAGGACAGTCGGGGAGCTGTTTTTT
CDR3: CSVSRTVGELFF

J: TRBJ2-1
V: TRBV5-1
D: NA
size: few
DNA: TGCGCCAGCAGCATAGCAAGTCAAATATGGTTCTTC
CDR3: CASSIASQIWFF

J: TRBJ2-1
V: TRBV28
D: NA
size: many
DNA: TGTGCCAGCAGTCCCGCTATTAGTGAGCAGTTCTTC
CDR3: CASSPAISEQFF

J: TRBJ2-3
V: TRBV6-1
D: TRBD1
size: many
DNA: TGTGCCAGCAGTATCTGGACAGGGACCACAGATACGCAGTATTTT
CDR3: CASSIWTGTTDTQYF

J: TRBJ1-1
V: TRBV2
D: TRBD1
size: many
DNA: TGTGCCAGCAGAACGGGACAGGGAGTACCTGAAGCTTTCTTT
CDR3: CASRTGQGVPEAFF

J: TRBJ1-2
V: TRBV6-5
D: NA
size: many
DNA: TGTGCCAGCACAAGAGGGGACAACTATGGCTACACCTTC
CDR3: CASTRGDNYGYTF

J: TRBJ2-1
V: TRBV7-2
D: NA
size: NA
DNA: TGTGCCAGCAGCTTAGGATGGGTAGATGAGCAGTTCTTC
CDR3: CASSLGWVDEQFF

J: TRBJ1-2
V: TRBV5-1
D: NA
size: NA
DNA: TGCGCCAGCAGCCCATCGCGACAATCAAGCTACACCTTC
CDR3: CASSPSRQSSYTF

J: TRBJ1-6
V: TRBV20-1
D: NA
size: many
DNA: TGCAGTGCTAGAGGAGCAAGGGGAGAGGCACCCCTCCACTTT
CDR3: CSARGARGEAPLHF

J: TRBJ2-3
V: TRBV7-9
D: NA
size: many
DNA: TGTGCCAGCAGCTTAGTTACGGGCGCAGGGGATACGCAGTATTTT
CDR3: CASSLVTGAGDTQYF

J: TRBJ2-6
V: TRBV18
D: TRBD1
size: many
DNA: TGTGCCAGCTCGTCACAGGGGGCAGCTGGGGCCAACGTCCTGACTTTC
CDR3: CASSSQGAAGANVLTF

J: TRBJ1-4
V: TRBV2
D: NA
size: few
DNA: TGTGCCAGCAATCCGTCCGGAGGCGCAACAACTAATGAAAAACTGTTTTTT
CDR3: CASNPSGGATTNEKLFF

J: TRBJ2-1
V: TRBV11-2
D: NA
size: many
DNA: TGTGCCAGCAGCTGGGCCGGCGGGACTTACAATGAGCAGTTCTTC
CDR3: CASSWAGGTYNEQFF

J: TRBJ2-5
V: TRBV7-7
D: NA
size: NA
DNA: TGTGCTAGCAGCCCTAGGGCCGGGGTCCAGTACTTC
CDR3: CASSPRAGVQYF

J: TRBJ1-1
V: TRBV29-1
D: NA
size: many
DNA: TGCAGCGTTGACCCAGGGACGAACACTGAAGCTTTCTTT
CDR3: CSVDPGTNTEAFF

J: TRBJ2-7
V: TRBV7-6
D: TRBD2
size: NA
DNA: TGTGCCAGCAGCCCACAGACTAGCGGGTACGAGCAGTACTTC
CDR3: CASSPQTSGYEQYF

J: TRBJ1-6
V: TRBV13
D: TRBD1
size: few
DNA: TGTGCCAGCAGCGACAGGGGGCGCGGGAATAGGTCACCCCTCCACTTT
CDR3: CASSDRGRGNRSPLHF

J: TRBJ1-1
V: TRBV30
D: TRBD1
size: NA
DNA: TGTGCCTGGAGTACGGGACAGGGGAGGGACACTGAAGCTTTCTTT
CDR3: CAWSTGQGRDTEAFF

J: TRBJ1-1
V: TRBV6-5
D: NA
size: few
DNA: TGTGCCAGCAGTTACCGGTCGGCAGGGAAGAACACTGAAGCTTTCTTT
CDR3: CASSYRSAGKNTEAFF

J: TRBJ1-1
V: TRBV7-9
D: NA
size: NA
DNA: TGTGCCAGCAGCCCCAGGGTCCTGGCGGCTTTCTTT
CDR3: CASSPRVLAAFF

J: TRBJ2-2
V: TRBV20-1
D: TRBD2
size: few
DNA: TGCAGTGCTAGAGATATCGGCGGGAGGACCGGGGAGCTGTTTTTT
CDR3: CSARDIGGRTGELFF

J: TRBJ2-7
V: TRBV7-8
D: NA
size: NA
DNA: TGTGCCAGCAGCTCATTTAACTACGAGCAGTACTTC
CDR3: CASSSFNYEQYF

J: TRBJ2-7
V: TRBV6-1
D: NA
size: few
DNA: TGTGCCAGCAATTTGGACAGACTATACGAGCAGTACTTC
CDR3: CASNLDRLYEQYF